This record covers a single T cell receptor beta chain. What this receptor recognizes is not known. No base quality values were provided; no much bigger clone lies one nucleotide off. Taken from cysteine to phenylalanine, the CDR3 has 14 residues. CDR3 DNA only is kept here, 42 bases in frame from base 1. V and J are truncated by 1 base and 1 base respectively, leaving an intervening sequence of 4 bases. CDR1 SEHNR and CDR2 FQNEAQ were looked up in the germline V gene (reference sequence). TCRbeta CDR3 regions were sequenced with the immunoSEQ Assay. After extraction, genomic DNA underwent amplification by bias-controlled multiplex PCR, followed by high-throughput sequencing. Regarding the original processing steps: To quantify the absolute abundance of every unique TCRbeta CDR3 region, sequences were collapsed and filtered. T cell fraction was estimated by normalization of TCRbeta template counts to usable DNA, with usable DNA being measured through amplification of reference genes present in all nucleated cells. Repertoire TCRs were annotated as SARS-CoV-2-specific by exact matching of V gene, CDR3 amino acid sequence and J gene to a known reactive TCR set. The reference SARS-CoV-2 TCR set was obtained from MIRA and was filtered for enrichment in COVID-19-positive ImmuneCODE repertoires, whereby public or cross-reactive TCRs were removed. Based on the MIRA antigens, annotated TCRs were further analysed at the level of specific ORF or position within ORF. Depth was the summed frequency of annotated unique rearrangements, while breadth was defined as annotated unique rearrangements over total unique productive rearrangements. TCR breadth was compared between groups using two-sided Wilcoxon rank-sum tests. Held by TCRdb, this immuneACCESS table contains in-frame sequences only and omits some clones. Under half of the omission traces to an unresolved V gene where checked; the cause of the rest is unknown. V, J and clone size were drawn from that table, and D and trimming were deduced from the DNA. In all, the sample holds about 400,000 clones, and under 90% of those were seen once. 7% to 9.5% of the sample is taken by the ten largest.

What this sample's treatment or condition label stands for: around 19 received Ad26.COV2.S at low or high dose, single or two shots; 5 received placebo; per-sample allocation not given. For vaccine and placebo recipients, the sequenced repertoires came from samples collected on day 63 after the first injection. Cohort 1b enrolled some 25 adults aged 18-55 years at a single site in Boston, USA, between 29 July and 7 August 2020. Ad26.COV2.S was a replication-incompetent adenovirus type 26 vector that expressed a prefusion-stabilized SARS-CoV-2 spike protein derived from the original Wuhan strain. This record comes from a study of Ad26.COV2.S vaccination and SARS-CoV-2 variants (TCRdb year 2021). Notes on the research overall: Vaccine-arm donors were drawn from COV1001, a multicentre, randomized, double-blind, placebo-controlled phase I-IIa trial of Ad26.COV2.S in healthy adults. Throughout the experiments and outcome assessment, investigators stayed blinded to trial group allocation. Dosing of Ad26.COV2.S was intramuscular, at either 5x10^10 or 1x10^11 viral particles, delivered as one shot or as two shots spaced 56 days apart. Trial participants were randomized into five groups of five: low-dose or high-dose Ad26.COV2.S given once or twice, or placebo on both occasions. TCRbeta repertoire sequencing served as the tool for gauging how specific and how broad the SARS-CoV-2-reactive T cell receptors were following Ad26.COV2.S vaccination. The TCR-sequenced set comprised around 30 samples: about 19 Ad26.COV2.S vaccine recipients, 5 placebo recipients and 8 SARS-CoV-2 convalescent individuals. What the authors observed across the whole study: The study was not powered for comparison of responses between vaccine doses or regimens. Vaccine and placebo recipients had comparable non-spike TCR breadth, which fits with the vaccine containing only spike. The authors noted that total T cell responses may have been underestimated by the TCR breadth and depth analyses. Ad26.COV2.S recipients had higher spike-specific TCR breadth than placebo recipients (P = 0.0014). Substantial breadth of spike-specific CD8+ and CD4+ T cell responses was reported after vaccination.

The chain uses TRBV7-9 and TRBJ2-2, with the D gene call left open. The clonotype originates from a person aged 18-65 years who received the Ad26.COV2.S COVID-19 vaccine or a placebo. The specimen comprised peripheral blood, sampled in a trial of Ad26.COV2.S vaccine versus placebo. This receptor carries the CDR3 CASSLVWNTGELFF. The DNA is TGTGCCAGCAGCTTAGTCTGGAACACCGGGGAGCTGTTTTTT.